These 10 T cell receptor gamma chains originate from one sample sequenced in a study of gamma delta lymphoproliferative disorders and STAT genes. Genomic DNA from isolated PBMCs served as the sequencing template. TCRdb called clones anew from the multiplex PCR reads with CATT. The sample holds roughly 2,200 gamma-chain clones, nearly 10% seen once. The sequenced sample consisted of blood. These receptors all stem from a human donor with gamma-delta T-cell large granular lymphocyte leukemia.

This clone ranks as medium-sized. V is TRGV4 and J is TRGJP2. Here the J gene came from matching the DNA to germline, since TCRdb omits it. Germline lookup yields CDR1 EGSTGY and CDR2 YDSYTSSV. V trimming: 9 bases; J trimming: 2 bases; junction bases outside the gene matches: 9. This CDR3 contains 14 residues. The CDR3 spells CATRNLSSDWIKTF. Written as DNA, the CDR3 is TGTGCCACCCGCAACCTAAGTAGTGATTGGATCAAGACGTTT.

By share of the sample, this clone is medium-sized. The chain employs TRGV2 and TRGJ1 or TRGJ2. The J gene, missing from TCRdb, was assigned here through DNA to germline matching. This CDR3 comprises 16 residues. CDR1 and CDR2 from the germline V gene are EGSNGY and YDSYNSKV. The ends lost 2 bases at V and 0 bases at J; junction bases unmatched: 10. The CDR3 region has the DNA TGTGCCACCTGGGACGAACCAGCTTCGAATTATTATAAGAAACTCTTT. This encodes CATWDEPASNYYKKLF.

Turning to this clone: One base away lies a much larger clone, so this may be a sequencing read error. This sequence joins TRGV4 and TRGJP2. In the absence of a J gene in TCRdb, the DNA was matched to germline to assign it here. This CDR3 region has 20 residues. CDR1 is EGSTGY, CDR2 YDSYTSSV, per germline. This chain's CDR3 is CASWDGRRSNGRVSDWIKTF. CDR3 bases: TGTGCCTCCTGGGATGGGCGGCGGTCTAATGGGCGGGTTAGTGATTGGATCAAGACGTTT.

This clone is labeled medium-sized (0.01 to 0.1%). The chain joins TRGV8 to TRGJ1 or TRGJ2. TCRdb gives no J gene; it was assigned here by matching the DNA to germline. The CDR3 length is 15 residues. The germline V gene encodes CDR1 VENAVY and CDR2 YDSYNSRV. Germline trimming cut 0 bases from V and 6 bases from J; bases unmatched to any gene: 11. The CDR3 is CATWDRLRRSYKKLF. CDR3 bases: TGTGCCACCTGGGATAGGTTAAGGAGAAGTTATAAGAAACTCTTT.

This clone is labeled medium-sized (0.01 to 0.1%). No DNA is shown, since the ends of the CDR3 on it are uncertain; the CDR3 is the one TCRdb lists. For the V gene the call is TRGV11; the J gene has no call. TRGV11 is reported as an ORF; its role is uncertain. The CDR3 region is 17 residues in length, termini included. This chain's CDR3 is CTTVPAGLGTNYYKKLF.

This clone was counted a few times. With a far larger clone one base away, a read error is the likely cause. At the DNA level, this CDR3 is encoded by other sequences in the same sample as well. The J gene is TRGJP, the V gene TRGV9. No J gene is reported in TCRdb; it was inferred here by comparing the DNA with germline. Germline CDR1 and CDR2: GITISATS and ISYDGTV (reference sequence). The length of the CDR3 is 15 residues. Written as DNA, the CDR3 is TGTGCTTTGTGGGATACAGAGTTGGGCAAAAAAATCAAGGTATTT. This codes for CALWDTELGKKIKVF.

This clone is deemed medium-sized. The chain combines TRGV2 with TRGJ1 or TRGJ2. Here the J gene came from matching the DNA to germline, since TCRdb omits it. V lost 5 bases to trimming and J lost 1 base; unmatched junction nucleotides: 2. The CDR3 consists of 12 residues. The germline CDR1 and CDR2 sequences are EGSNGY and YDSYNSKV. CDR3 nucleotide sequence: TGTGCCACCTGGGTTAATTATTATAAGAAACTCTTT. It is translated as CATWVNYYKKLF.

This clone is deemed medium-sized. V is TRGV2 and J is TRGJ1 or TRGJ2. The J gene, absent from TCRdb, was called here by matching the DNA to germline. The CDR3 contains 13 residues. V shed 0 bases, J shed 12 bases, and the junction held 11 bases outside the gene matches. Germline loops: CDR1 EGSNGY, CDR2 YDSYNSKV. In DNA, the CDR3 is TGTGCCACCTGGGACGGGCTCCGGAGTGGGAAACTCTTT. Its translation is CATWDGLRSGKLF.

J is TRGJP2 and V is TRGV2. Because TCRdb records no J gene, it was assigned here through a match of the DNA to germline. The CDR3 runs to 13 residues. Germline values: CDR1 EGSNGY, CDR2 YDSYNSKV. The junction had 3 bases not matched to a gene; V was cut back by 4 bases and J by 4 bases. CDR3 sequence reads: CATWELSDWIKTF. CDR3 in DNA: TGTGCCACCTGGGAACTTAGTGATTGGATCAAGACGTTT.

In its sample, this clone is medium-sized. This same CDR3 is encoded by further DNA sequences in the sample. This rearrangement joins TRGV3 to TRGJ1 or TRGJ2. No J gene is reported in TCRdb; it was inferred here by comparing the DNA with germline. V shed 0 bases, J shed 7 bases, and the junction held 6 bases outside the gene matches. Germline assignment: CDR1 VTNTFY and CDR2 YDVSTARD (reference sequence). The CDR3 runs 13 residues. CDR3 DNA sequence: TGTGCCACCTGGGACAGGCCGGACTATAAGAAACTCTTT. As protein: CATWDRPDYKKLF.